This TCR beta chain was captured by sequencing in a study of blood T cell repertoires in COVID-19. About the research overall: Nucleic acid was either cDNA or gDNA, and it came from T cells, B-cell-depleted T cells, or PBMCs.

The V gene lost 4 bases and the J gene lost 7 bases, with 16 bases spanning the gap. Looked up from germline, CDR1 is SGHTA and CDR2 is FQGNSA. The CDR3 is made up of 14 amino acids. Original processing notes: How many nucleated cells were present was estimated from reference gene primer amplification. Measured with immunoSEQ multiplex PCR; TCRdb has only the in-frame clones, and not every one. V and J calls and clone size are those listed in that table; D and trimming were worked out from the DNA. The data show a few hundred thousand clones, around 82% seen once. Sample: peripheral blood. The rearrangement uses TRBV7-2 and TRBJ1-2; tentatively, D is TRBD1 (6 bases). This TCR derives from a woman aged 18 to 35 with acute or convalescent COVID-19. The CDR3 spells CASSSTGSGVGYTF. CDR3 DNA sequence: TGTGCCAGCAGCTCCACAGGGTCAGGGGTTGGCTACACCTTC.